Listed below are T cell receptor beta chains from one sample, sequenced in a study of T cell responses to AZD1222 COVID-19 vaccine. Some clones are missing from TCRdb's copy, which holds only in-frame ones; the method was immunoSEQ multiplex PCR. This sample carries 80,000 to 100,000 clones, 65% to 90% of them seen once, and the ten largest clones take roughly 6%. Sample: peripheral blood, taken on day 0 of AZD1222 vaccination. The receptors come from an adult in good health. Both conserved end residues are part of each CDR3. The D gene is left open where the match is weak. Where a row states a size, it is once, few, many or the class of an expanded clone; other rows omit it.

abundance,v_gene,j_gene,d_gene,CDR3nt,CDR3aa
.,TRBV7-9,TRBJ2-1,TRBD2,TGTGCCAGCAGCCCTCCCCTAGCGGGAGCCTCTGTCGCCAATGAGCAGTTCTTC,CASSPPLAGASVANEQFF
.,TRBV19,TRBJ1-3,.,TGTGCCAGTAGTAATATGGGGACTGGAAACACCATATATTTT,CASSNMGTGNTIYF
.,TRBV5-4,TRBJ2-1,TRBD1,TGTGCCATTCATACACAGGGGGGCTCCTACAATGAGCAGTTCTTC,CAIHTQGGSYNEQFF
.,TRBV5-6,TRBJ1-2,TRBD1,TGTGCCAGCAGGCGACAGGGAGGCTATGGCTACACCTTC,CASRRQGGYGYTF
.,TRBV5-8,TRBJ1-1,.,TGTGCCAGCAGCATAGACTGGGGTGGCACTGAAGCTTTCTTT,CASSIDWGGTEAFF
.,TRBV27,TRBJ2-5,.,TGTGCCAGCAGCCCCGAACCGACAGCGACCCAAGAGACCCAGTACTTC,CASSPEPTATQETQYF
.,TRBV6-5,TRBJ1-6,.,TGTGCCAGCAGTTACAGGGACTATAATTCACCCCTCCACTTT,CASSYRDYNSPLHF
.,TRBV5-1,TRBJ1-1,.,TGCGCCAGCAGCTTGAGTAGTCGGGGAGTAACTGAAGCTTTCTTT,CASSLSSRGVTEAFF
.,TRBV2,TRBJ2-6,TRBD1,TGTGCCAGCAGTGAAGCGAAGGGGGCAGGCTCTGGGGCCAACGTCCTGACTTTC,CASSEAKGAGSGANVLTF
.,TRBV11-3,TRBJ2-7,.,TGTGCCAGCAGCCACCAGAGCGAGCAGTACTTC,CASSHQSEQYF
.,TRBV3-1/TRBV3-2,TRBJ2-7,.,TGTGCCAGCAGCCAATTCGGGTCCTCCTCCTACGAGCAGTACTTC,CASSQFGSSSYEQYF
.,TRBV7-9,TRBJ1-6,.,TGTGCCAGCAGCCCGGGACCAAGATCTTATTCACCCCTCCACTTT,CASSPGPRSYSPLHF
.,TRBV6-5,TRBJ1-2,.,TGTGCCAGCAGTACGGACAGCTACTATGGCTACACCTTC,CASSTDSYYGYTF
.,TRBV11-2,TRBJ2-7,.,TGTGCCAGCAGCTTAACGCAAGGGATAGAGCAGTACTTC,CASSLTQGIEQYF
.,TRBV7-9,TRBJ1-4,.,TGTGCCAGCAGCCCGCGGGGGGGGAATGAAAAACTGTTTTTT,CASSPRGGNEKLFF
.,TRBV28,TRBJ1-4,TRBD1,TGTGCCAGCAGTGCCGGACAGGGGGCGCGGGAAAAACTGTTTTTT,CASSAGQGAREKLFF
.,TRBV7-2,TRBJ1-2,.,TGTGCCAGCAGCTTAGTTCGGGGCTCGAACTATGGCTACACCTTC,CASSLVRGSNYGYTF
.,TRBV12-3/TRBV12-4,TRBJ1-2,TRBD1,TGTGCCAGCAGACAGACAGGGCTCTATGGCTACACCTTC,CASRQTGLYGYTF
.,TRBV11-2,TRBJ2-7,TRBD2,TGTGCCAGCAGCTTAGGGGTGCTAGCGGGAACTGACGAGCAGTACTTC,CASSLGVLAGTDEQYF
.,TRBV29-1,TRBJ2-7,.,TGCAGCGTTCTGGGGACAAAGACCTACGAGCAGTACTTC,CSVLGTKTYEQYF
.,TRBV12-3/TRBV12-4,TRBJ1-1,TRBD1,TGTGCCAGCACCTTGACAGGGTTCGCTTTCTTT,CASTLTGFAFF
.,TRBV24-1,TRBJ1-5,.,TGTGCCACCAGTGATCCGCGGGGGGGAAGCAATCAGCCCCAGCATTTT,CATSDPRGGSNQPQHF
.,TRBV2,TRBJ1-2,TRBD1,TGTGCCAGCAGCTTGAAACAGGGGGCCTATGGCTACACCTTC,CASSLKQGAYGYTF
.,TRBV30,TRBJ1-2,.,TGTGCCTACGAAGGCAGGGGTCATGGCTACACCTTC,CAYEGRGHGYTF
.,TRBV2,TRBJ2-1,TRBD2,TGTGCCAGCAGTGCTGGTCCACCGGGACTAGCGGGAATGGAAACGTCCTACAATGAGCAGTTCTTC,CASSAGPPGLAGMETSYNEQFF
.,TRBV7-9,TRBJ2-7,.,TGTGCCAGCAGTTCCGAGGTCTACGAGCAGTACTTC,CASSSEVYEQYF
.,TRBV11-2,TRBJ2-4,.,TGTGCCAGCAGCACCGGAGACAAAAACATTCAGTACTTC,CASSTGDKNIQYF
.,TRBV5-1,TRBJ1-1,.,TGCGCCAGCAGCTTGGCCATTGAAGCTTTCTTT,CASSLAIEAFF
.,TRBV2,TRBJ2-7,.,TGTGCCAGCAGTGGGTCAGGGGACTACGAGCAGTACTTC,CASSGSGDYEQYF
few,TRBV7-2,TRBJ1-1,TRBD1,TGTGCCAGCAGCTTAACAAGGGGGCGAAGTGAAGCTTTCTTT,CASSLTRGRSEAFF
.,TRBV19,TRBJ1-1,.,TGTGCCAGCCGTACAGGCATGAACACTGAAGCTTTCTTT,CASRTGMNTEAFF
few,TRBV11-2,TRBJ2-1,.,TGTGCCAGCAGCCCCCCTGGCGGGGAAAACAATGAGCAGTTCTTC,CASSPPGGENNEQFF
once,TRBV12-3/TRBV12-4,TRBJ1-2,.,TGTGCCAGCAGTAAGACGGATGCCTATGGCTACACCTTC,CASSKTDAYGYTF
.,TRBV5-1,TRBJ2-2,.,TGCGCCAGCAGGACGGGAAACACCGGGGAGCTGTTTTTT,CASRTGNTGELFF
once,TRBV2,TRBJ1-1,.,TGTGCCACCACGGGGGGCACTGAAGCTTTCTTT,CATTGGTEAFF
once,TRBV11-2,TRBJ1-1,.,TGTGCCAGCAGCTTAGCTCCGACTGAAGCTTTCTTT,CASSLAPTEAFF
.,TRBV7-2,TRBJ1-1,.,TGTGCCAGCAGCTTAGGGACTTATATGGGCGGCGCTTTCTTT,CASSLGTYMGGAFF
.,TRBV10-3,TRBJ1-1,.,TGTGCCACCCAAGGTGACTTTTCGAACACTGAAGCTTTCTTT,CATQGDFSNTEAFF
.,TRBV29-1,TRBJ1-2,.,TGCAGCGTTGAAGATCCGCAGGGGCGAGGTTATGGCTACACCTTC,CSVEDPQGRGYGYTF
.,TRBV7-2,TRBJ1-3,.,TGTGCCAGCAGCTTAGGGGGAACTGGAAACACCATATATTTT,CASSLGGTGNTIYF
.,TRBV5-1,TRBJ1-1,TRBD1,TGCGCCAGCAGCTTGGCGGGACAGCGGGACACTGAAGCTTTCTTT,CASSLAGQRDTEAFF
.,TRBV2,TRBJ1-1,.,TGTGCCAGCGTGGACCTGGCCACTGAAGCTTTCTTT,CASVDLATEAFF
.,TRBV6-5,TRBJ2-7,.,TGTGCCAGCGGGGCTAAGACAGATGGCCGCGGCGAGCAGTACTTC,CASGAKTDGRGEQYF
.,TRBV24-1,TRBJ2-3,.,TGTGCCACCAGTAACGGGCAGGGTGGCACAGATACGCAGTATTTT,CATSNGQGGTDTQYF
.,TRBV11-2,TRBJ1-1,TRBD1,TGTGCCAGCAGCTTAACAGGGGGCAGGACTGAAGCTTTCTTT,CASSLTGGRTEAFF
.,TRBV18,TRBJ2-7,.,TGTGCCAGCTCACCACCCGGCCTGGGCTCCTACGAGCAGTACTTC,CASSPPGLGSYEQYF
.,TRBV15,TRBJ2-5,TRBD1,TGTGCCACCAGCAGAACAGACAGGGGCTTCGATGAAGAGACCCAGTACTTC,CATSRTDRGFDEETQYF
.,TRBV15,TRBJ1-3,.,TGTGCCACCAGCTATGGGACACCTGACGGTGGAAACACCATATATTTT,CATSYGTPDGGNTIYF
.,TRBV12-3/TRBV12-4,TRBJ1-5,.,TGTGCCAGCAGCCTTGCTTATCAGCCCCAGCATTTT,CASSLAYQPQHF